Below are 21 T cell receptor beta chains sequenced from a single sample in a study of brain T cells in children with intractable seizures. The time point was: blood from clinic visit 5 months post-surgery; TSC patient then seizure free. The protocol was immunoSEQ multiplex PCR, while the TCRdb copy is restricted to in-frame clones and leaves out a portion. The data show 340,000 or so clones, roughly 92% seen once. Sequences were derived from peripheral blood, sampled 4 to 6 months after surgery. These receptors were collected from a boy in the first two years of life with tuberous sclerosis and intractable seizures.

This chain links TRBV20-1 with TRBJ1-2; no firm D call. This CDR3 comprises 11 residues. Between the trimmed V and J ends, which lost 1 base and 4 bases, there was a span of 4 bases. In germline, CDR1 is DFQATT, CDR2 SNEGSKA (reference sequence). CDR3 DNA: TGCAGTGCTAGAGTAAGCTATGGCTACACCTTC. Protein: CSARVSYGYTF.

This sequence joins TRBV12-3 or TRBV12-4 and TRBJ2-7; no reliable D call. The V gene lost 1 base and the J gene lost 2 bases, with 6 bases spanning the gap. There are 13 residues in the CDR3. The CDR3 reads CASSLGKAYEQYF. DNA for the CDR3: TGTGCCAGCAGTTTAGGCAAGGCCTACGAGCAGTACTTC.

V gene TRBV4-1 combines with J gene TRBJ2-2; 9 bases match TRBD2. CDR3 length equals 17 residues. Germline assignment: CDR1 MGHRA and CDR2 YSYEKL. Trimming at V came to 7 bases and at J to 0 bases, leaving 9 bases not matched to a gene. In DNA, the CDR3 is TGCGCCAGCACCAACCCTCTAGCGGGGCCGAACACCGGGGAGCTGTTTTTT. Encoded protein: CASTNPLAGPNTGELFF.

V usage is TRBV6-2 or TRBV6-3 and J usage is TRBJ1-5; unclear D gene. V lost 6 bases, J lost 5 bases, and 11 bases lay in between. Germline V gives CDR1 MNHEY, CDR2 SVGEGT. The CDR3 is made up of 13 amino acids. The CDR3 sequence: CASSRREDQPQHF. The CDR3, as DNA: TGTGCCAGCAGCAGGAGGGAAGATCAGCCCCAGCATTTT.

The chain has TRBV9 and TRBJ2-5; D might be TRBD1 (5 bases). Trimming took 4 bases from V and 2 from J, leaving 18 bases between them. This CDR3 has 16 amino acids. The germline V gene has CDR1 SGDLS and CDR2 YYNGEE. CDR3 residues: CASSSPVKGRQETQYF. CDR3 in DNA: TGTGCCAGCAGCTCCCCGGTTAAGGGGCGGCAAGAGACCCAGTACTTC.

The chain carries TRBV2 and TRBJ2-7, with D unclear. Germline V gives CDR1 SNHLY, CDR2 FYNNEI. With 1 base removed from V and 9 bases from J, the gap between germline ends came to 19 bases. The CDR3 loop spans 15 amino acids. The CDR3 sequence is CASSEVDWGSVGQYF. The DNA of the CDR3 is TGTGCCAGCAGTGAAGTCGACTGGGGTTCGGTCGGGCAGTACTTC.

The V call is TRBV29-1, the J call TRBJ1-1, with unresolved D. The CDR3 consists of 12 residues. Trimming removed 7 bases at V and 1 base at J, with 10 bases between. The germline gives CDR1 SQVTM, CDR2 ANQGSEA. CDR3: CSGFKENTEAFF. The CDR3 DNA reads TGCAGCGGATTTAAGGAGAACACTGAAGCTTTCTTT.

The gene calls are TRBV7-6 and TRBJ2-7, with D perhaps TRBD1 (6 bases). The CDR3 runs to 15 residues. CDR1 and CDR2 (germline): SGHVS, FNYEAQ. Trimming removed 4 bases from V and 4 bases from J, with 17 bases in between. The CDR3 DNA is TGTGCCAGCAGCTCTACAGGGTCGGCGTCGTACGAGCAGTACTTC. Translation gives CASSSTGSASYEQYF.

V and J are TRBV29-1 and TRBJ2-7; D may correspond to TRBD1 or TRBD2 (5 bases each). The CDR3 has 14 amino acids. Germline CDR1 and CDR2: SQVTM and ANQGSEA. The V end lost 6 bases, the J end lost 2 bases, and 17 bases lay between the germline ends. The CDR3 DNA reads as TGCAGCGTCGTCGGGGACCCTAGAACCTACGAGCAGTACTTC. This encodes CSVVGDPRTYEQYF.

This chain links TRBV12-5 with TRBJ2-1; TRBD1 matches at 8 bases. The CDR3 covers 18 residues. Trimming cost V 0 bases and J 2 bases; bases outside gene matches: 9. CDR1 LGHNT and CDR2 FRNRAP come from the germline V gene. CDR3 DNA sequence: TGTGCTAGTGGTTTGGTGGTTTTTGGGGACAGGCCCTACAATGAGCAGTTCTTC. It is translated as CASGLVVFGDRPYNEQFF. The full variable domain, completed using reference TRBV12-5 and TRBJ2-1, is DARVTQTPRHKVTEMGQEVTMRCQPILGHNTVFWYRQTMMQGLELLAYFRNRAPLDDSGMPKDRFSAEMPDATLATLKIQPSEPRDSAVYFCASGLVVFGDRPYNEQFFGPGTRLTVL.

The chain recombines TRBV27 with TRBJ1-6; no clear D gene. The CDR3 runs to 16 residues. Trimming pared 3 bases from V and 0 bases from J, leaving 9 bases between. Germline V gives CDR1 MNHEY, CDR2 SMNVEV (reference sequence). The CDR3 protein is CASSLRERSYNSPLHF. The DNA of the CDR3 is TGTGCCAGCAGTTTGAGGGAGCGCTCCTATAATTCACCCCTCCACTTT.

The gene calls are TRBV7-2 and TRBJ1-2, with 7 positions matching TRBD1. The CDR3 runs 13 residues. Trimming at V came to 6 bases and at J to 4 bases, leaving 5 bases not matched to a gene. Germline V lookup: CDR1 SGHTA, CDR2 FQGNSA. CDR3 in DNA: TGTGCCAGCAGGGGGACAGCCTCCTATGGCTACACCTTC. This codes for CASRGTASYGYTF.

The chain couples TRBV4-1 to TRBJ1-2, with TRBD1 matching 7 bases. J gave up 3 bases and V 0 bases, and 4 bases lay outside the gene matches. CDR1 is MGHRA and CDR2 is YSYEKL in the germline V gene. This CDR3 has 15 amino acids. The CDR3 loop reads CASSQEYDRDYGYTF. In DNA, the CDR3 is TGCGCCAGCAGCCAAGAATACGACAGGGACTATGGCTACACCTTC.

CDR3 sequence: CASSIFSRQAFF. CDR3 nucleotides: TGTGCCAGTAGTATCTTCTCCAGGCAAGCTTTCTTT. V and J are TRBV19 and TRBJ1-1; D is unclear. Per germline, CDR1 LNHDA and CDR2 SQIVND (reference sequence). Trimming removed 3 bases from V and 9 bases from J, with 11 bases in between. There are 12 residues in the CDR3.

This rearrangement joins TRBV6-5 to TRBJ1-1, with D perhaps TRBD1 (5 bases). This CDR3 contains 15 residues. In germline, CDR1 is MNHEY, CDR2 SVGAGI. V was trimmed by 5 bases and J by 6 bases, leaving 19 bases between them. The CDR3 sequence is CASSPRQPTKAEAFF. For the CDR3, the DNA is TGTGCCAGCAGTCCGCGACAGCCCACGAAGGCTGAAGCTTTCTTT.

V gene TRBV2 combines with J gene TRBJ2-2; D uncertain. Germline CDR1 is SNHLY and CDR2 is FYNNEI. V was cut by 8 bases and J by 0 bases, with 10 bases left in between. The CDR3 has 14 residues. DNA for the CDR3: TGTGCCAGCGGGTTAGGACCGAACACCGGGGAGCTGTTTTTT. Translated, it gives CASGLGPNTGELFF.

The V and J genes are TRBV10-3 and TRBJ2-5, with TRBD2 matching over 8 bases. Per germline, CDR1 ENHRY and CDR2 SYGVKD. This CDR3 comprises 16 residues. V dropped 4 bases and J dropped 4; count of bases not matched to a gene: 11. The CDR3, as DNA: TGTGCCATCAGTGTATCCAGCGGGGGCGGTAGAGAGACCCAGTACTTC. Amino acids: CAISVSSGGGRETQYF.

The J gene is TRBJ2-7, the V gene TRBV6-5; no clear D gene. Trimming removed 4 bases from V and 3 bases from J, with 19 bases in between. This CDR3 has 16 residues. Germline V lookup: CDR1 MNHEY, CDR2 SVGAGI. The CDR3 sequence: CASSSSPGLTIYEQYF. The CDR3 DNA reads as TGTGCCAGCAGTTCCTCACCGGGTCTCACCATCTACGAGCAGTACTTC.

The chain couples TRBV27 to TRBJ2-4; D perhaps matches TRBD2 (5 bases). The germline V and J ends were trimmed by 5 bases and 9 bases, with 11 bases remaining between them. Germline values: CDR1 MNHEY, CDR2 SMNVEV (reference sequence). The length of the CDR3 is 12 residues. CDR3 nucleotide sequence: TGTGCCAGCAGTCCGGGGTTTAGCATTCAGTACTTC. It specifies CASSPGFSIQYF.

The chain recombines TRBV6-4 with TRBJ1-1; TRBD1 might be the D (5 bases). The CDR3 runs to 13 residues. The ends were cut back, 5 bases at V and 3 bases at J, with 10 bases in the middle. Germline CDR1 and CDR2: MRHNA and SNTAGT. The CDR3 sequence is CASSLDSYTEAFF. In nucleotides, the CDR3 is TGTGCCAGCAGTCTCGACAGCTACACTGAAGCTTTCTTT.

The chain employs TRBV5-5 and TRBJ1-1; D not resolved. This CDR3 spans 14 amino acids. V lost 3 bases, J lost 7 bases, and 16 bases lay in between. Germline lookup yields CDR1 SGHKS and CDR2 YYEKEE (reference sequence). CDR3 sequence reads: CASSWSFGSGEAFF. The DNA for the CDR3 is TGTGCCAGCAGCTGGTCCTTCGGCTCGGGTGAAGCTTTCTTT.